The rows below give T cell receptor beta chains drawn from one sample of a study of shared clonotypes between healthy human individuals. Profiled with immunoSEQ multiplex PCR; TCRdb holds only in-frame clones, not every one. Of roughly 1,000,000 clones in the sample, around 82% were seen once. The sequencing sample was made of memory CD4+ T cells from PBMCs. The source of these receptors is a man aged 18 to 29 in good health. Some clones in this sample may be carry-over from other donors' samples. Each CDR3 is given with its conserved first and last residue. A D gene is named only where the DNA matches it firmly. A row's size may be missing; if present it is once, few, many or a size class.

j_call v_call clone_size d_call cdr3_length cdr3_aa cdr3_nt
TRBJ2-5 TRBV5-1 few - 13 CASSSSGEETQYF TGCGCCAGCAGCAGCTCAGGGGAAGAGACCCAGTACTTC
TRBJ2-3 TRBV7-3 - TRBD2 16 CASSPRSGSYADTQYF TGTGCCAGCAGCCCTCGTAGCGGGAGTTACGCAGATACGCAGTATTTT
TRBJ2-7 TRBV2 few TRBD1 13 CASSGQGVYEQYF TGTGCCAGCAGTGGACAGGGGGTCTACGAGCAGTACTTC
TRBJ2-1 TRBV9 - TRBD2 17 CASSSKVGGRAVDEQFF TGTGCCAGCAGCTCCAAGGTTGGTGGGAGGGCCGTAGATGAGCAGTTCTTC
TRBJ2-5 TRBV11-2 - - 15 CASSPHSGWEETQYF TGTGCCAGCAGCCCCCACTCAGGGTGGGAAGAGACCCAGTACTTC
TRBJ1-5 TRBV28 once TRBD1 14 CASSDRNSNQPQHF TGTGCCAGCTCGGACAGGAATAGCAATCAGCCCCAGCATTTT
TRBJ2-5 TRBV5-1 - - 14 CASSLAPPRETQYF TGCGCCAGCAGCTTGGCTCCCCCCCGGGAGACCCAGTACTTC
TRBJ1-2 TRBV7-2 - TRBD1 14 CASSYSKTGGGYTF TGTGCCAGCAGCTACTCGAAGACAGGGGGTGGCTACACCTTC
TRBJ1-5 TRBV30 - - 14 CAWSETAINQPQHF TGTGCCTGGAGTGAAACAGCTATCAATCAGCCCCAGCATTTT
TRBJ2-1 TRBV5-1 - TRBD2 16 CASSLGGSGSVNEQFF TGCGCCAGCAGCTTGGGGGGAAGCGGGAGTGTCAATGAGCAGTTCTTC
TRBJ1-2 TRBV2 - - 15 CASSESPSAGYGYTF TGTGCCAGCAGTGAGTCTCCGAGCGCGGGCTATGGCTACACCTTC
TRBJ1-1 TRBV7-3 - - 14 CASSLPGRDDGAFF TGTGCCAGCAGCTTACCAGGACGGGACGACGGAGCTTTCTTT
TRBJ2-5 TRBV28 - - 16 CASSLGIGSLGETQYF TGTGCCAGCAGTTTAGGTATCGGCAGCTTAGGGGAGACCCAGTACTTC
TRBJ2-1 TRBV18 - TRBD2 16 CASSPQVAGLDNEQFF TGTGCCAGCTCACCACAGGTAGCGGGGCTAGACAATGAGCAGTTCTTC
TRBJ2-2 TRBV9 - TRBD2 17 CASRRTSGRENTGELFF TGTGCCAGCAGGAGGACTAGCGGGAGAGAAAACACCGGGGAGCTGTTTTTT
TRBJ2-7 TRBV5-1 - - 14 CASSLEPPTYEQYF TGCGCCAGCAGCTTGGAACCCCCGACCTACGAGCAGTACTTC
TRBJ1-2 TRBV15 - TRBD1 16 CATSSTRTGVYYGYTF TGTGCCACCAGCAGCACAAGGACAGGGGTGTACTATGGCTACACCTTC
TRBJ2-7 TRBV20-1 few - 10 CSAGRPGQYF TGCAGTGCAGGGCGCCCCGGTCAGTACTTT
TRBJ2-2 TRBV9 - - 15 CASSVVVGGTGELFF TGTGCCAGCAGCGTAGTGGTTGGTGGAACCGGGGAGCTGTTTTTT
TRBJ2-7 TRBV30 - TRBD2 13 CAYRLAATYEQYF TGTGCCTACCGACTAGCGGCCACCTACGAGCAGTACTTC
TRBJ1-4 TRBV2 - - 14 CASSEIAAGGKLFF TGTGCCAGCAGTGAAATAGCGGCAGGCGGAAAACTGTTTTTT
TRBJ2-7 TRBV5-1 - - 14 CASSELADASEQYF TGCGCCAGCAGCGAACTAGCAGACGCTTCCGAGCAGTACTTC
TRBJ2-7 TRBV6-1 - - 14 CASSEQGGSYEQYF TGTGCCAGCAGTGAGCAGGGGGGGTCCTACGAGCAGTACTTC
TRBJ2-7 TRBV5-5 - - 13 CASRGTTAYEQYF TGTGCCAGCAGAGGTACCACAGCCTACGAGCAGTACTTC
TRBJ1-2 TRBV28 - TRBD1 12 CASQGDVDGYTF TGTGCCAGCCAGGGGGACGTCGATGGCTACACCTTC
TRBJ2-3 TRBV7-9 - TRBD2 17 CASSLMSGRAGTDTQYF TGTGCCAGCAGCTTAATGAGCGGGAGAGCGGGCACAGATACGCAGTATTTT
TRBJ1-1 TRBV27 - - 15 CASSLKGGWGTEAFF TGTGCCAGCAGTTTAAAGGGGGGTTGGGGCACTGAAGCTTTCTTT
TRBJ2-7 TRBV2 - - 12 CASIRARNEQYF TGTGCCAGCATCAGGGCTCGGAACGAGCAGTACTTC
TRBJ2-1 TRBV9 - - 15 CASSQREDALNEQFF TGTGCCAGCTCGCAGCGAGAGGACGCACTCAATGAGCAGTTCTTC
TRBJ2-1 TRBV5-1 once TRBD2 11 CASTSGGEQFF TGCGCCAGCACCTCGGGAGGGGAGCAGTTCTTC
TRBJ1-2 TRBV6-1 - - 14 CASSELGGAYGYTF TGTGCCAGCAGTGAGCTTGGAGGGGCCTATGGCTACACCTTC
TRBJ1-5 TRBV27 few - 13 CASSPQFGTPQHF TGTGCCAGCAGTCCTCAATTCGGCACGCCCCAGCATTTT
TRBJ2-3 TRBV4-2 few TRBD2 16 CASSQEERGRQDTQYF TGTGCCAGCAGCCAAGAAGAGCGGGGAAGGCAAGATACGCAGTATTTT
TRBJ2-7 TRBV7-8 - - 15 CASSLGRDVTYEQYF TGTGCCAGCAGCTTAGGCCGGGACGTAACCTACGAGCAGTACTTC
TRBJ1-3 TRBV27 - - 13 CASSLGPASTIYF TGTGCCAGCAGTCTAGGACCTGCGTCCACCATATATTTT
TRBJ1-5 TRBV5-6 - TRBD1 15 CASSLKQGQGQPQHF TGTGCCAGCAGCTTGAAGCAGGGACAGGGTCAGCCCCAGCATTTT
TRBJ1-4 TRBV10-3 - TRBD1 16 CAISSGAGGTNEKLFF TGTGCCATCAGCTCCGGGGCAGGGGGGACTAATGAAAAACTGTTTTTT
TRBJ1-1 TRBV19 - TRBD1 16 CASRAPGQAINTEAFF TGTGCCAGTAGGGCACCGGGACAGGCCATTAACACTGAAGCTTTCTTT
TRBJ2-7 TRBV28 - TRBD1 15 CASSPGTGGIYEQYF TGTGCCAGCAGTCCAGGGACAGGGGGCATCTACGAGCAGTACTTC
TRBJ2-5 TRBV19 - - 14 CASHPWGHQETQYF TGTGCCAGCCACCCGTGGGGTCACCAAGAGACCCAGTACTTC
TRBJ1-2 TRBV18 - - 17 CASSPLPNSGFIYGYTF TGTGCCAGCTCACCACTTCCAAACTCCGGTTTTATCTATGGCTACACCTTC
TRBJ1-1 TRBV27 - - 14 CASSLGAWGEGAFF TGTGCCAGCAGTTTAGGGGCGTGGGGGGAAGGAGCTTTCTTT
TRBJ2-2 TRBV7-3 - - 15 CASSLQGGSTGELFF TGTGCCAGCAGCTTACAAGGGGGATCCACCGGGGAGCTGTTTTTT
TRBJ2-3 TRBV14 - TRBD2 18 CASSRRSSGSAGTDTQYF TGTGCCAGCAGCCGAAGGTCTAGCGGGAGTGCTGGCACAGATACGCAGTATTTT
TRBJ2-1 TRBV5-1 - - 15 CASSAQTGSYNEQFF TGCGCCAGCAGCGCACAGACTGGGTCCTACAATGAGCAGTTCTTC
TRBJ1-2 TRBV7-9 - - 15 CASSFSGGGNYGYTF TGTGCCAGCAGCTTTAGTGGGGGCGGCAACTATGGCTACACCTTC
TRBJ1-1 TRBV7-9 - - 14 CASSFRQDHTEAFF TGTGCCAGCAGCTTTAGGCAGGACCACACTGAAGCTTTCTTT
TRBJ1-1 TRBV15 - TRBD1 13 CATSRGTGSEAFF TGTGCCACCAGCAGGGGGACAGGGTCTGAAGCTTTCTTT
TRBJ2-2 TRBV30 - TRBD2 16 CAWSEILAGSTGELFF TGTGCCTGGAGTGAAATACTAGCGGGAAGCACCGGGGAGCTGTTTTTT
TRBJ1-2 TRBV4-3 - - 16 CASSQGGVRANYGYTF TGCGCCAGCAGCCAAGGCGGTGTCAGAGCTAACTATGGCTACACCTTC
TRBJ2-1 TRBV28 - TRBD2 15 CASSLPGGMGHEQFF TGTGCCAGCAGTTTACCGGGAGGGATGGGGCATGAGCAGTTCTTC
TRBJ2-7 TRBV7-2 - - 13 CASSLLGTDEQYF TGTGCCAGCAGCCTGTTAGGGACGGACGAGCAGTACTTC
TRBJ1-3 TRBV30 many - 11 CAWYTAGTIYF TGTGCCTGGTACACCGCGGGCACCATATATTTT
TRBJ2-3 TRBV5-1 - TRBD1 17 CASSNLPGQPLGDTQYF TGCGCCAGCAGCAATTTACCGGGACAGCCTTTGGGAGATACGCAGTATTTT